This T cell receptor beta chain was captured in a study of T cells in localized non-small cell lung cancer. To note about this clone: What it binds is not known.

The V gene's germline CDR1 is LNHNV and CDR2 YYDKDF (reference sequence). There are 14 residues in the CDR3. V shed 0 bases, J shed 6 bases, and the junction held 4 bases outside the gene matches. Findings of the study overall: Uninvolved neighboring lung showed the greatest T cell clonality, exceeding tumor. Detection in adjacent lung was observed for a median roughly 62 of the top 100 tumor clones. Heterogeneity remains possible because sequencing was limited to only one tumor region.

The assay was immunoSEQ multiplex PCR, and TCRdb's table has in-frame clones only and misses some. The repertoire holds some 9,700 clones, with around 92% as singletons. V and J are TRBV15 and TRBJ2-7; 8 nucleotides line up with TRBD1. Sample: peripheral blood, taken before any cancer treatment. The sequence was collected from a female donor of 60 years or more with stage II squamous cell lung carcinoma. This chain's CDR3 is CATSRDQGAVEQYV. DNA for the CDR3: TGTGCCACCAGCAGAGATCAGGGGGCCGTCGAGCAGTACGTC.